This is a list of T cell receptor beta chains from one sample in a study of T cells after yellow fever vaccination. From the 5' RACE reads, TCRdb called clonotypes with MiXCR, one entry per CDR3 protein. The sample holds approximately 350,000 distinct CDR3 sequences, under 14% seen once. The source material was PBMCs, sampled on the day of the first yellow fever vaccination. The receptors derive from a young man who received the YFV17D yellow fever vaccine. Each CDR3 is given with its conserved first and last residue. The D gene is left open where the match is weak. Some rows have no size entry. The others give once, few or many, or a class for an expanded clone.

V gene	clone size	D gene	J gene	CDR3 DNA	CDR3 protein
TRBV10-3	-	-	TRBJ1-2	TGTGCCATCTCCCCAAGAGATGTGACGGTGGGCGCTAACTATGGCTACACCTTC	CAISPRDVTVGANYGYTF
TRBV20-1	few	-	TRBJ1-2	TGCAGTGCTAGCGGTGTAGGGGGGCCTGGCTACACCTTC	CSASGVGGPGYTF
TRBV7-2	many	-	TRBJ1-1	TGTGCCAGCAGCGAAGAACAGGGCCCGTTGAACACTGAAGCTTTCTTT	CASSEEQGPLNTEAFF
TRBV27	-	-	TRBJ1-5	TGTGCCAGCAGCTCAGGGGCTCAGCCCCAGCATTTT	CASSSGAQPQHF
TRBV25-1	many	TRBD2	TRBJ2-7	TGTGCCAGCAGTGAAGGGGCTAGCGGGGGGGACGGCGAGCAGTACTTC	CASSEGASGGDGEQYF
TRBV7-2	few	TRBD1	TRBJ1-1	TGTGCCAGCAGCCCGGACAGGGGAGCTTTCTTT	CASSPDRGAFF
TRBV5-6	-	TRBD1	TRBJ1-6	TGTGCCAGCAGCCGACAGGGTTGGGGGTTTGATTCACCCCTCCACTTT	CASSRQGWGFDSPLHF
TRBV6-1	-	TRBD1	TRBJ2-2	TGTGCCAGCAGTCGGCAGGACAGGGTGAACGGGGAGCTGTTTTTT	CASSRQDRVNGELFF
TRBV6-5	few	-	TRBJ1-6	TGTGCCAGCAGTTCCCAGGAGGGCAGAAATTCACCCCTCCACTTT	CASSSQEGRNSPLHF
TRBV24-1	few	TRBD2	TRBJ2-3	TGTGCCACCAGTGATTCTGCGACTAGCGGGGGGACAGATACGCAGTATTTT	CATSDSATSGGTDTQYF
TRBV20-1	-	-	TRBJ1-3	TGCAGTGCTATGGTCAGCTTCTCTGGAAACACCATATATTTT	CSAMVSFSGNTIYF
TRBV7-2	few	-	TRBJ2-1	TGTGCCAGCAGCTTAGTTTGGGCTAGTGAGAATGAGCAGTTCTTC	CASSLVWASENEQFF
TRBV6-2/TRBV6-3	-	-	TRBJ2-5	TGTGCCAGCAGTTACTCCGGGGGCGCCAGGGGGGAGACCCAGTACTTC	CASSYSGGARGETQYF
TRBV6-2/TRBV6-3	few	-	TRBJ2-5	TGTGCCAGCAGTTACATTCACACAGGGAAGAAGACCCAGTACTTC	CASSYIHTGKKTQYF
TRBV3-1	many	TRBD2	TRBJ2-4	TGTGCCAGCAGCCGAGATGGACTAGCGGGGAGGGGAAACATTCAGTACTTC	CASSRDGLAGRGNIQYF
TRBV12-3/TRBV12-4	few	-	TRBJ1-6	TGTGCCAGCAGTTGGACAGCGAATTCACCCCTCCACTTT	CASSWTANSPLHF
TRBV5-1	few	-	TRBJ2-5	TGCGCCAGCAGCTTGGACGGCTCCCCCCAAGAGACCCAGTACTTC	CASSLDGSPQETQYF
TRBV5-1	few	TRBD2	TRBJ2-3	TGCGCCAGCAGCACACCACTCGCGGGGGTCACAGATACGCAGTATTTT	CASSTPLAGVTDTQYF
TRBV24-1	-	TRBD1	TRBJ2-1	TGTGCCACCAGTGATGGGCAGGGGGCGTACAATGAGCAGTTCTTC	CATSDGQGAYNEQFF
TRBV6-1	-	-	TRBJ2-2	TGTGCCAGCAGTGGGGTCTCGGCGGGGACCACCGGGGAGCTGTTTTTT	CASSGVSAGTTGELFF
TRBV12-3/TRBV12-4	many	TRBD2	TRBJ2-1	TGTGCCAGCAGTAACAACCGGGGGGGCGGGTCTTATGAGCAGTTCTTC	CASSNNRGGGSYEQFF
TRBV7-2	many	TRBD2	TRBJ2-5	TGTGCCAGCGGCCTAGCGGGTCTCCAAGAGACCCAGTACTTC	CASGLAGLQETQYF